Presented here are 14 T cell receptor beta chains from one specimen sequenced in a study of cytomegalovirus exposure and HLA in healthy donors. The assay was immunoSEQ multiplex PCR, and TCRdb's table has in-frame clones only and misses some. The sample yields fewer than 150,000 clones, around 85% seen once. The sequenced sample consisted of PBMCs. The origin of the receptors is a man younger than 35 in good health and CMV-seropositive.

This clone was seen just once. V usage is TRBV29-1 and J usage is TRBJ1-5; tentative D call: TRBD1 (6 bases). V was trimmed by 4 bases and J by 5 bases, leaving 15 bases between them. CDR1 is SQVTM, CDR2 ANQGSEA, per germline. The CDR3 has 14 residues. CDR3 in amino acids: CSVGEGGWDQPQHF. The DNA of the CDR3 is TGCAGCGTTGGAGAGGGGGGATGGGATCAGCCCCAGCATTTT.

This clone was recorded only once. The genes are TRBV4-1 and TRBJ1-1; TRBD1 might be the D (6 bases). The CDR3 totals 15 residues. Trimming shortened V by 1 base and J by 5 bases, and 14 bases separated the two germline ends. Germline loops: CDR1 MGHRA, CDR2 YSYEKL. The CDR3: CASSQAGTGWTEAFF. Written as DNA, the CDR3 is TGCGCCAGCAGCCAAGCGGGAACAGGGTGGACTGAAGCTTTCTTT.

V gene TRBV7-8 combines with J gene TRBJ2-1; 11 positions agree with TRBD1. CDR3 length: 16 residues. Germline V gene sequence: CDR1 SGHVS, CDR2 FQNEAQ. Trimming removed 5 bases from V and 7 bases from J; junction bases left unmatched: 10. The DNA of the CDR3 is TGTGCCAGCAGCCCCCGGGACAGGGGGGTCGGGAATGAGCAGTTCTTC. Protein: CASSPRDRGVGNEQFF.

The chain combines TRBV6-5 with TRBJ1-6; a weak D match, TRBD1 (5 bases). The germline gives CDR1 MNHEY, CDR2 SVGAGI. The V and J ends lost 5 bases and 6 bases respectively, with 14 bases between them. This CDR3 is built from 15 residues. Here the CDR3 reads CASSTAGPPNSPLHF. In DNA form, the CDR3 reads TGTGCCAGCAGTACCGCGGGGCCCCCTAATTCACCCCTCCACTTT.

This chain connects TRBV7-7 to TRBJ1-1, with a possible D match to TRBD1 (5 bases). The V and J ends lost 1 base and 5 bases respectively, with 17 bases between them. The V gene's germline CDR1 is SSHAT and CDR2 FNYEAQ (reference sequence). The CDR3 loop spans 16 amino acids. This chain's CDR3 is CASSLVGREELTEAFF. The CDR3 region has the DNA TGTGCCAGCAGCTTAGTGGGCAGGGAAGAGTTGACTGAAGCTTTCTTT.

The CDR3 sequence: CASSRRDRGWYEQYF. The CDR3 DNA reads TGTGCCAGCAGCCGCCGGGACAGGGGATGGTACGAGCAGTACTTC. The chain is built from TRBV5-6 and TRBJ2-7, with 10 bases that match TRBD1. V shed 4 bases and J 4 bases; nucleotides not matched to a gene: 8. Looked up from germline, CDR1 is SGHDT and CDR2 is YYEEEE. The CDR3 covers 15 residues.

J is TRBJ2-2 and V is TRBV19; 12 nucleotides agree with TRBD2. Germline V gene lookup returns CDR1 LNHDA and CDR2 SQIVND (reference sequence). The CDR3 length is 16 residues. The junction had 1 base not matched to a gene; V was cut back by 1 base and J by 4 bases. The CDR3 nucleotides are TGTGCCAGTAGTATAGGACTAGCGGGGGCCACCGGGGAGCTGTTTTTT. It encodes CASSIGLAGATGELFF.

This clone has just a few counts. V gene TRBV9 combines with J gene TRBJ2-1; D is unresolved. This CDR3 is built from 13 residues. In germline, CDR1 is SGDLS, CDR2 YYNGEE. V was shortened by 1 base and J by 7 bases, with 9 bases between the two germline ends. Here the CDR3 DNA reads TGTGCCAGCAGCGTACAGGTCGGTAATGAGCAGTTCTTC. As protein: CASSVQVGNEQFF.

The CDR3 reads CASNTQGRTYEQYF. The CDR3, as DNA: TGTGCCAGCAATACACAGGGGCGGACCTACGAGCAGTACTTC. The rearrangement links TRBV6-5 to TRBJ2-7, with TRBD1 matching over 7 bases. The CDR3 length is 14 residues. The V and J ends lost 7 bases and 2 bases, in that order; junction bases with no gene match: 8. Germline-derived CDR1 and CDR2 are MNHEY and SVGAGI.

This clone was detected many times. The rearrangement uses TRBV6-1 and TRBJ2-1; 10 bases fit TRBD1. The CDR3 sequence is 15 residues long. In germline, CDR1 is MNHNS, CDR2 SASEGT. V gave up 7 bases and J gave up 6 bases; unmatched junction bases: 9. Here the CDR3 reads CASTPTGGGPNEQFF. The CDR3 bases are TGTGCCAGCACCCCGACAGGGGGCGGCCCCAATGAGCAGTTCTTC.

This chain uses TRBV11-3 with TRBJ2-7; D may be TRBD1 (5 bases). Looked up from germline, CDR1 is SGHNT and CDR2 is YENEEA. This CDR3 region has 15 residues. The V end lost 1 base, the J end lost 2 bases, and 12 bases lay between the germline ends. The DNA of the CDR3 is TGTGCCAGCAGCTTAGGCCAGGGTGGGCCCTACGAGCAGTACTTC. This gives the protein CASSLGQGGPYEQYF.

This chain links TRBV27 with TRBJ1-1; 7 bases align to TRBD1. The CDR3 length is 15 residues. Germline loops: CDR1 MNHEY, CDR2 SMNVEV (reference sequence). V gave up 4 bases and J gave up 0 bases; unmatched junction bases: 5. The CDR3 DNA reads TGTGCCAGCAGTTCGGGACAGCTTATGAACACTGAAGCTTTCTTT. It yields the protein CASSSGQLMNTEAFF.

The genes are TRBV5-4 and TRBJ2-5, with D possibly matching TRBD2 (6 bases). Deletions cut 4 bases from V and 9 bases from J, with 13 bases between. This CDR3 is 12 amino acids long. Germline values: CDR1 SGHNT, CDR2 YYREEE (reference sequence). Written as DNA, the CDR3 is TGTGCCAGCAGCGGGACTCCCGGGTCCCAGTACTTC. Amino acid sequence: CASSGTPGSQYF.

This clone came up once. The chain recombines TRBV4-1 with TRBJ2-7; D might be TRBD1 (5 bases). The V gene's germline CDR1 is MGHRA and CDR2 YSYEKL. The CDR3 consists of 14 residues. V lost 1 base, J lost 4 bases, and 11 bases lay in between. In DNA form, the CDR3 reads TGCGCCAGCAGCCAAGTTTCACAGGAGTACGAGCAGTACTTC. Its protein product is CASSQVSQEYEQYF.